This paragraph reports one T cell receptor beta chain. Participant age was about 18 to 89 years, and participants resided in 25 or so US areas. The CDR3 consists of 13 residues. Germline CDR1 is LNHDA and CDR2 is SQIVND (reference sequence). Trimming cost V 5 bases and J 9 bases; bases outside gene matches: 7. This sample is drawn from a study of blood T cell repertoires in COVID-19. Study information: Spain, Italy and the United States supplied samples that represented acute and convalescent COVID-19. PBMCs, B-cell-depleted T cells, or T cells were the source of the cDNA or gDNA that made up the material.

Sequenced by immunoSEQ multiplex PCR; TCRdb stores in-frame clones only, minus some. The table records about 330,000 clones, 87% of them present only once. This rearrangement joins TRBV19 to TRBJ2-1, with 7 nucleotides matching TRBD1. The source is a young woman who had recovered from COVID-19. Sequenced: PBMCs or T cells enriched from blood (not recorded which). This CDR3 reads CASSVTGLLEQFF. CDR3 coding DNA: TGTGCCAGTAGTGTGACAGGGCTCCTTGAGCAGTTCTTC.